This T cell receptor beta chain was found in a study of Ad26.COV2.S vaccination and SARS-CoV-2 variants. Study-wide results and caveats: Post-vaccination breadth of spike-specific CD8+ and CD4+ T cell responses was reportedly substantial.

The data were produced by immunoSEQ multiplex PCR, yet TCRdb's version contains in-frame clones alone and is incomplete. The data contain about 350,000 clones, 86% of them seen just once; the ten biggest clones take up roughly 10%. As for treatment: roughly 19 received Ad26.COV2.S at low or high dose, single or two shots; five or six received placebo; per-sample allocation not given. The study sampled participants on day 63 after the first vaccine or placebo injection. The germline gives CDR1 KGHSH, CDR2 LQKENI. Unmatched junction bases numbered 9, after V lost 3 bases and J lost 3 bases. The CDR3 is made up of 18 amino acids. As to this clone: Its specificity is not known.

The TCR comes from a person between 18 and 65 years old who received the Ad26.COV2.S COVID-19 vaccine or a placebo. The sequencing used peripheral blood, collected in a trial of Ad26.COV2.S vaccine versus placebo. The chain has TRBV18 and TRBJ2-6; 9 bases agree with TRBD1. The CDR3, as DNA: TGTGCCAGCTCACCGATGGGACAGGGAAACCGTGGGGCCAACGTCCTGACTTTC. It encodes CASSPMGQGNRGANVLTF. Full variable domain (outside the CDR3, taken from reference TRBV18 and TRBJ2-6): NAGVMQNPRHLVRRRGQEARLRCSPMKGHSHVYWYRQLPEEGLKFMVYLQKENIIDESGMPKERFSAEFPKEGPSILRIQQVVRGDSAAYFCASSPMGQGNRGANVLTFGAGSRLTVL.